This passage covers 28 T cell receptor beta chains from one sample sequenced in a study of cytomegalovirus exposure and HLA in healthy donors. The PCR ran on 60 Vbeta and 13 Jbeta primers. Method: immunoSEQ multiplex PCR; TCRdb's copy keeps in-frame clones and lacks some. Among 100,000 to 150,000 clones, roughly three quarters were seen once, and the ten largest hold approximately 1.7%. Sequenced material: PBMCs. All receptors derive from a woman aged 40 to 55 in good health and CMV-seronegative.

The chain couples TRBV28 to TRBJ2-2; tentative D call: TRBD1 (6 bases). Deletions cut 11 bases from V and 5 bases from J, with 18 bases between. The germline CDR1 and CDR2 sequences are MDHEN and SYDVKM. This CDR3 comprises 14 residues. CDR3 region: CAASTTGRTGELFF. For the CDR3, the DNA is TGTGCCGCCTCTACCACAGGGCGGACCGGGGAGCTGTTTTTT.

As DNA, the CDR3 is TGTGCCAGTAGTATATCGGGGCAGGGGGTCTACGAGCAGTACTTC. It is translated as CASSISGQGVYEQYF. This chain links TRBV19 with TRBJ2-7; 7 nucleotides match TRBD1. The junction had 7 bases not matched to a gene; V was cut back by 2 bases and J by 3 bases. Germline V gene sequence: CDR1 LNHDA, CDR2 SQIVND (reference sequence). The CDR3 covers 15 residues.

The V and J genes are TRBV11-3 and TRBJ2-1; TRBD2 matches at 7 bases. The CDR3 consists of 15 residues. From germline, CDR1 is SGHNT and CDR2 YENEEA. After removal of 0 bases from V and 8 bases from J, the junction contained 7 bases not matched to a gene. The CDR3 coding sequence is TGTGCCAGCAGCTTAGATACTAGCGTTCGGGATGAGCAGTTCTTC. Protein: CASSLDTSVRDEQFF.

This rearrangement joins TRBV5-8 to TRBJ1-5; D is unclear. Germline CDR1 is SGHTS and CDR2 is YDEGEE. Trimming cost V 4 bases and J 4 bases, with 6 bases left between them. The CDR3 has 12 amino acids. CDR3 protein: CASSVQNQPQHF. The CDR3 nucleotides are TGTGCCAGCAGCGTACAAAATCAGCCCCAGCATTTT.

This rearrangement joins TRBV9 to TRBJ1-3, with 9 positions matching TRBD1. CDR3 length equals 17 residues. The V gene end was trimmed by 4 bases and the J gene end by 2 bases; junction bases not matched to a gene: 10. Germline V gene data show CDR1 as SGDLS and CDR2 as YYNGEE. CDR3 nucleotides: TGTGCCAGCAGCTTCATTTACAGGGGGCGGCCTGGAAACACCATATATTTT. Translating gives CASSFIYRGRPGNTIYF. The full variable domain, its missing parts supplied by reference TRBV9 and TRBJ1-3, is DSGVTQTPKHLITATGQRVTLRCSPRSGDLSVYWYQQSLDQGLQFLIQYYNGEERAKGNILERFSAQQFPDLHSELNLSSLELGDSALYFCASSFIYRGRPGNTIYFGEGSWLTVV.

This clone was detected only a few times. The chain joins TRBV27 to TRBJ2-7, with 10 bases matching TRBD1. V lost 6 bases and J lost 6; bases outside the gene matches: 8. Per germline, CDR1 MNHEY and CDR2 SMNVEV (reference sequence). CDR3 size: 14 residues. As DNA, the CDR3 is TGTGCCAGCAGCTCCGGGACAGGGGTTCTCGAGCAGTACTTC. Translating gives CASSSGTGVLEQYF.

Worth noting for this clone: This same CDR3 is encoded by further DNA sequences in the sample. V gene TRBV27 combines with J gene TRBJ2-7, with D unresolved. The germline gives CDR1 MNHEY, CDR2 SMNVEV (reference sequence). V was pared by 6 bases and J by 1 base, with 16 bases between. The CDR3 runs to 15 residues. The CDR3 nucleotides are TGTGCCAGCAGCTATTCCTTGACTGGGTCCTACGAGCAGTACTTC. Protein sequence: CASSYSLTGSYEQYF.

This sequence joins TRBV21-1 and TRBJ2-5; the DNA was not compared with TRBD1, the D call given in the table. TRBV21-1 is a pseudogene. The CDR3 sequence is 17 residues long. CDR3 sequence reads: CASSKEGTGVKEETQYF. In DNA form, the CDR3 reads TGTGCCAGCAGCAAAGAGGGGACAGGGGTCAAAGAAGAGACCCAGTACTTC.

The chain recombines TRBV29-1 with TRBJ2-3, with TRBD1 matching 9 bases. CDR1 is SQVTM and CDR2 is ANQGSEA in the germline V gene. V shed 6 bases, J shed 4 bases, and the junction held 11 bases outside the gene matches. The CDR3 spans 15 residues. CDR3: CSVAGQGGGSDTQYF. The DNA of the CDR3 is TGCAGCGTGGCGGGACAGGGCGGGGGCTCAGATACGCAGTATTTT.

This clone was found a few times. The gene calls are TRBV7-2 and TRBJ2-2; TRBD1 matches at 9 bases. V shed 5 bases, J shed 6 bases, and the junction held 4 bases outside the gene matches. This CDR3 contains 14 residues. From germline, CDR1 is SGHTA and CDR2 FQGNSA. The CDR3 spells CASSKQGAPGELFF. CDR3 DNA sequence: TGTGCCAGCAGCAAACAGGGGGCCCCCGGGGAGCTGTTTTTT.

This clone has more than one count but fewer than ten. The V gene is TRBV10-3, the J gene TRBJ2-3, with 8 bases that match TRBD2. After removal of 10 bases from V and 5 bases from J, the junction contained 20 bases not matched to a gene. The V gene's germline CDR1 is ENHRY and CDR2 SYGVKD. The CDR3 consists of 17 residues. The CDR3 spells CATMASVTGTSRDTQYF. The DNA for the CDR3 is TGTGCCACCATGGCAAGCGTGACCGGGACTAGTAGAGATACGCAGTATTTT.

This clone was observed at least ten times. The DNA of the CDR3 is TGTGCCAGCAGCTACCCCGGGACAGGGGACACCGGGGAGCTGTTTTTT. Encoded protein: CASSYPGTGDTGELFF. The V call is TRBV7-9, the J call TRBJ2-2; 10 bases are a match to TRBD1. The V gene end was trimmed by 4 bases and the J gene end by 3 bases; junction bases not matched to a gene: 5. Germline CDR1 is SEHNR and CDR2 is FQNEAQ (reference sequence). The CDR3 totals 16 residues. The variable domain in full, with the rest retrieved from reference TRBV7-9 and TRBJ2-2, is DTGVSQNPRHKITKRGQNVTFRCDPISEHNRLYWYRQTLGQGPEFLTYFQNEAQLEKSRLLSDRFSAERPKGSFSTLEIQRTEQGDSAMYLCASSYPGTGDTGELFFGEGSRLTVL.

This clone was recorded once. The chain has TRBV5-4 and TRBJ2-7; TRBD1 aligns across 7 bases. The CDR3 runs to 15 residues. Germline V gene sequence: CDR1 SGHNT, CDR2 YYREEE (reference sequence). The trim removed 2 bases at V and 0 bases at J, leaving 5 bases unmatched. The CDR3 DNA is TGTGCCAGCAGCTTTGGGACAGAAAGCTCCTACGAGCAGTACTTC. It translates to CASSFGTESSYEQYF.

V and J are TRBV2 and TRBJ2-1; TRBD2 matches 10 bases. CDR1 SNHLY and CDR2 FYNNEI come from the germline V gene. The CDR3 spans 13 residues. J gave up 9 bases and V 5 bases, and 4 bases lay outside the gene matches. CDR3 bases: TGTGCCAGCAGTAGCGGGGGGGAAGGTGAGCAGTTCTTC. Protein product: CASSSGGEGEQFF.

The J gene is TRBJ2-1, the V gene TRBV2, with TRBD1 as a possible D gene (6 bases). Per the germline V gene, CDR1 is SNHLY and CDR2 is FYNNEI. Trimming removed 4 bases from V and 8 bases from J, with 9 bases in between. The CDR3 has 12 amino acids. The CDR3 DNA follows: TGTGCCAGCAGTGTCAGGGGAGATGAGCAGTTCTTC. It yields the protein CASSVRGDEQFF.

The chain's CDR3 is CASSRTSENYEQYF. The CDR3 nucleotides are TGTGCCAGCAGCCGAACTAGCGAGAACTACGAGCAGTACTTC. The chain employs TRBV7-6 and TRBJ2-7; 7 bases are a match to TRBD2. Trimming at V came to 5 bases and at J to 3 bases, leaving 7 bases not matched to a gene. This CDR3 spans 14 amino acids. CDR1 and CDR2 from the germline V gene are SGHVS and FNYEAQ.

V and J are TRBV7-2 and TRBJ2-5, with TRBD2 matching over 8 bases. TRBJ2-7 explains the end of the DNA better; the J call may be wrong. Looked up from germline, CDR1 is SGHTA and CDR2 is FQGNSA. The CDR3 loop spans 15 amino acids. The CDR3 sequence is CASSLSSGESYEQYF. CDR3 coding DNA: TGTGCCAGCAGCTTGAGTAGCGGGGAATCCTACGAGCAGTACTTC.

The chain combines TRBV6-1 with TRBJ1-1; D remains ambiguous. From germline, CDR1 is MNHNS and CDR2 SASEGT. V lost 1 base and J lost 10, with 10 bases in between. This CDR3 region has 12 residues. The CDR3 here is CASSEVPRGAFF. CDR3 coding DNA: TGTGCCAGCAGTGAAGTTCCCCGGGGAGCTTTCTTT.

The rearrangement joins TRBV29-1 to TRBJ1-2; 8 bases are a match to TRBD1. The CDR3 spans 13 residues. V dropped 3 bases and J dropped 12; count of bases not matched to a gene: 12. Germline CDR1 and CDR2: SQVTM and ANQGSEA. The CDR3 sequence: CSVDGQGARSNTF. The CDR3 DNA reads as TGCAGCGTTGATGGGCAGGGGGCACGGTCTAACACCTTC.

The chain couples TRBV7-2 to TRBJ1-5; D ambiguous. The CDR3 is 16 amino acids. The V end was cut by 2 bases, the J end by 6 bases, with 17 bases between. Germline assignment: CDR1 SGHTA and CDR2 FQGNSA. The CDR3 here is CASSLSPAGFGQPQHF. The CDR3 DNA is TGTGCCAGCAGCTTAAGTCCGGCGGGCTTCGGTCAGCCCCAGCATTTT.

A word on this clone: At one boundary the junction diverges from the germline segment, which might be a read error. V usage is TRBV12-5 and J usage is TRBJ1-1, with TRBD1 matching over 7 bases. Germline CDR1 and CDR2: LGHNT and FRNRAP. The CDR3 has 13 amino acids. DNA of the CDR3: TGTGCTAATGGCTTACAGGGGAACACTGAAGCTTCCTTT. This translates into CANGLQGNTEASF.

Here the CDR3 reads CASSDSGVGEQFF. The CDR3 region has the DNA TGTGCCAGCAGTGATTCGGGGGTGGGTGAGCAGTTCTTC. The rearrangement uses TRBV6-1 and TRBJ2-1, with D maybe TRBD2 (6 bases). CDR1 is MNHNS, CDR2 SASEGT, per germline. The germline V and J ends were trimmed by 3 bases and 9 bases, with 12 bases remaining between them. This CDR3 spans 13 amino acids.

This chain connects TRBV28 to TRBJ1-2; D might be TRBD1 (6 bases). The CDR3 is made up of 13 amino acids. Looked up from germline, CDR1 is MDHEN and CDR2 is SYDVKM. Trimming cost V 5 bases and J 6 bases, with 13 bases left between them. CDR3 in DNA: TGTGCCAGCAGTGTCCGGACAGAGGATGGCTACACCTTC. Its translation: CASSVRTEDGYTF.

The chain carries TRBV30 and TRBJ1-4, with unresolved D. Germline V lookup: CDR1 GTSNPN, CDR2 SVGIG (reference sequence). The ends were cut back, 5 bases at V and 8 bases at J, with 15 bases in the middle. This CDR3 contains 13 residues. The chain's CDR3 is CAWADSRWEKLFF. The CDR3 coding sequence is TGTGCCTGGGCGGACTCGAGGTGGGAAAAACTGTTTTTT.

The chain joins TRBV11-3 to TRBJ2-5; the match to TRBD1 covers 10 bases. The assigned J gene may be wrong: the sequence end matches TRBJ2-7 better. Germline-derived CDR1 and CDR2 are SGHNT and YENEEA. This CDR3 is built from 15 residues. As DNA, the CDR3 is TGTGCCAGCAGCTTTAAGACAGGGGGCATGGACGAGCAGTACTTC. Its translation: CASSFKTGGMDEQYF.

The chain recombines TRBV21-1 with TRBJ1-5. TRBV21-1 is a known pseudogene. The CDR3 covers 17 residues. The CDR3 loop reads CASSKEAGMGSNQPQHF. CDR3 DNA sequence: TGTGCCAGCAGCAAAGAGGCGGGTATGGGGAGCAATCAGCCCCAGCATTTT.

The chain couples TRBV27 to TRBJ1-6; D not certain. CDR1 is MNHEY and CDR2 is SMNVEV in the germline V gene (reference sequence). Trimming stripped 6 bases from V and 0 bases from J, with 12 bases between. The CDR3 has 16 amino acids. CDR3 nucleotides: TGTGCCAGCAGCCCCCTAGGGAGCTCCTATAATTCACCCCTCCACTTT. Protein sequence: CASSPLGSSYNSPLHF.

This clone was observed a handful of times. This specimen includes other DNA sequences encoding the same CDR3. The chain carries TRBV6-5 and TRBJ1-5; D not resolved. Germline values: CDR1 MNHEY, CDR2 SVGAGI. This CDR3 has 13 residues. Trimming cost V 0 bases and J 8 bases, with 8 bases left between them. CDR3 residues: CASSYSGGEPQHF. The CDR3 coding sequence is TGTGCCAGCAGTTACTCGGGCGGGGAGCCCCAGCATTTT.